Listed below are T cell receptor beta chains from one sample, sequenced in a study of spatial heterogeneity in lung cancer. TCRdb ran MiXCR on the 5' RACE reads and lists one entry per CDR3 protein. The sample carries 13,000 to 15,000 distinct CDR3 sequences, about 9.5% recorded once. This specimen was PBMCs, taken at surgery. These receptors originate from a male donor with early-stage non-small cell lung cancer. Each CDR3 is given with its conserved first and last residue. The D gene is left open where the match is weak. Clone size appears in some rows only: once, few, many, or a class for an expanded clone.

cdr3_nt: TGTGCCAGTAAGGTCGCGGGAGATCAGCCCCAGCATTTT
cdr3_aa: CASKVAGDQPQHF
v_call: TRBV19
d_call: .
j_call: TRBJ1-5
clone_size: many

cdr3_nt: TGTGCCAGCAGCGGACAGATTCCCTACGAGCAGTACTTC
cdr3_aa: CASSGQIPYEQYF
v_call: TRBV6-5
d_call: .
j_call: TRBJ2-7
clone_size: medium-sized

cdr3_nt: TGTGCCATCAGAGAGCGGGAGGGCCGGACCGGGGAGCTGTTTTTT
cdr3_aa: CAIREREGRTGELFF
v_call: TRBV10-3
d_call: TRBD2
j_call: TRBJ2-2
clone_size: many

cdr3_nt: TGTGCCAGCAGCCGCGAACCGACAGGTATCGGGGAGCAGTACTTC
cdr3_aa: CASSREPTGIGEQYF
v_call: TRBV7-9
d_call: .
j_call: TRBJ2-7
clone_size: medium-sized

cdr3_nt: TGTGCCAGCAGCCGGGACAGGTGGAGCTCCTATAATTCACCCCTCCACTTT
cdr3_aa: CASSRDRWSSYNSPLHF
v_call: TRBV6-1
d_call: TRBD1
j_call: TRBJ1-6
clone_size: many

cdr3_nt: TGTGCCAGTAGGGCCGCGGTCAATGAGCAGTTCTTC
cdr3_aa: CASRAAVNEQFF
v_call: TRBV19
d_call: .
j_call: TRBJ2-1
clone_size: many

cdr3_nt: TGTGCCAGCAGTCCCCAGGGAGGAAGGACCAAAAACATTCAGTACTTC
cdr3_aa: CASSPQGGRTKNIQYF
v_call: TRBV28
d_call: .
j_call: TRBJ2-4
clone_size: many

cdr3_nt: TGCGCCAGCAGCTCAAGACAGGATTCACCCCTCCACTTT
cdr3_aa: CASSSRQDSPLHF
v_call: TRBV5-1
d_call: .
j_call: TRBJ1-6
clone_size: many

cdr3_nt: TGTGCCAGCAGCCCCCCTCCTAGCGGTGAGCAGTTCTTC
cdr3_aa: CASSPPPSGEQFF
v_call: TRBV11-1
d_call: TRBD2
j_call: TRBJ2-1
clone_size: medium-sized

cdr3_nt: TGTGCCAGCAGCCAATATTTCGAGCAGTTCTTC
cdr3_aa: CASSQYFEQFF
v_call: TRBV14
d_call: .
j_call: TRBJ2-1
clone_size: many

cdr3_nt: TGTGCCAGCGGGGTCTTCGAGCAGTACTTC
cdr3_aa: CASGVFEQYF
v_call: TRBV5-6
d_call: .
j_call: TRBJ2-7
clone_size: many

cdr3_nt: TGTGCCAGCAGTTTCGGCACCCCGGCGAATTCACCCCTCCACTTT
cdr3_aa: CASSFGTPANSPLHF
v_call: TRBV28
d_call: .
j_call: TRBJ1-6
clone_size: many

cdr3_nt: TGCAGCGTTGACCCGAGTTCTCTTAGGGGAACCTACAATGAGCAGTTCTTC
cdr3_aa: CSVDPSSLRGTYNEQFF
v_call: TRBV29-1
d_call: .
j_call: TRBJ2-1
clone_size: medium-sized

cdr3_nt: TGTGCCAGCAGACCCCGGGACATGGCCAAGAACACTGAAGCTTTCTTT
cdr3_aa: CASRPRDMAKNTEAFF
v_call: TRBV7-9
d_call: .
j_call: TRBJ1-1
clone_size: many

cdr3_nt: TGCAGCGTAGTCCCGAGCGTAGATGAAGCTTTCTTT
cdr3_aa: CSVVPSVDEAFF
v_call: TRBV29-1
d_call: .
j_call: TRBJ1-1
clone_size: few

cdr3_nt: TGCGCCAGCAGCTTGGAACTAGCGGGGGCCTACGAGCAGTACTTC
cdr3_aa: CASSLELAGAYEQYF
v_call: TRBV5-1
d_call: TRBD2
j_call: TRBJ2-7
clone_size: .

cdr3_nt: TGTGCCACCAGTGACCCCGCTAGCGGGAGAGGCAATGAGCAGTTCTTC
cdr3_aa: CATSDPASGRGNEQFF
v_call: TRBV24-1
d_call: TRBD2
j_call: TRBJ2-1
clone_size: many

cdr3_nt: TGCAGTGCCCTGGGACTAGGAACGTACGAGCAGTACTTC
cdr3_aa: CSALGLGTYEQYF
v_call: TRBV20-1
d_call: TRBD2
j_call: TRBJ2-7
clone_size: .

cdr3_nt: TGCGCCAGCAGCTTGCGTCCGAACCTTAGCCCCAGCTCCTACAATGAGCAGTTCTTC
cdr3_aa: CASSLRPNLSPSSYNEQFF
v_call: TRBV5-1
d_call: .
j_call: TRBJ2-1
clone_size: once

cdr3_nt: TGTGCCAGTCGAGGACTATACGAGCAGTACTTC
cdr3_aa: CASRGLYEQYF
v_call: TRBV27
d_call: .
j_call: TRBJ2-7
clone_size: many

cdr3_nt: TGCGCCAGCAGCTTCGAAGGCGATCAGCCCCAGCATTTT
cdr3_aa: CASSFEGDQPQHF
v_call: TRBV5-1
d_call: .
j_call: TRBJ1-5
clone_size: many

cdr3_nt: TGTGCCACCCACAGGGGGGACACCGGGGAGCTGTTTTTT
cdr3_aa: CATHRGDTGELFF
v_call: TRBV28
d_call: TRBD1
j_call: TRBJ2-2
clone_size: many

cdr3_nt: TGTGCCAGCAGTCAAGGCGGACTAGCGGACGTTTTCAGAGATACGCAGTATTTT
cdr3_aa: CASSQGGLADVFRDTQYF
v_call: TRBV27
d_call: TRBD2
j_call: TRBJ2-3
clone_size: few

cdr3_nt: TGTGCCAGCAGTTTATCCCTAGGACAGTATTTT
cdr3_aa: CASSLSLGQYF
v_call: TRBV28
d_call: .
j_call: TRBJ2-3
clone_size: many

cdr3_nt: TGTGCCAGCAGTGAAACGACAGGCGTCGGAGGCTACACCTTC
cdr3_aa: CASSETTGVGGYTF
v_call: TRBV2
d_call: .
j_call: TRBJ1-2
clone_size: many

cdr3_nt: TGTGCCAGCAGCCTGTTTACGGGAGCCTTCTACAATGAGCAGTTCTTC
cdr3_aa: CASSLFTGAFYNEQFF
v_call: TRBV12-3/TRBV12-4
d_call: .
j_call: TRBJ2-1
clone_size: .

cdr3_nt: TGCAGCGCCCTCCTACCGCTAGCGGGAGGCACAAACATTCAGTACTTC
cdr3_aa: CSALLPLAGGTNIQYF
v_call: TRBV29-1
d_call: TRBD2
j_call: TRBJ2-4
clone_size: many

cdr3_nt: TGCGCCAGCAGCTTTGGGGACAGCAAGAGGGATACGCAGTATTTT
cdr3_aa: CASSFGDSKRDTQYF
v_call: TRBV5-1
d_call: TRBD1
j_call: TRBJ2-3
clone_size: many

cdr3_nt: TGTGCCATCAGTGCAAGGGAACTCCTGAGCTCCTACGAGCAGTACTTC
cdr3_aa: CAISARELLSSYEQYF
v_call: TRBV10-3
d_call: .
j_call: TRBJ2-7
clone_size: many

cdr3_nt: TGTGCCAGCAGCTCGGGGCTAGCGGGAGTTCTTGAGCAGTTCTTC
cdr3_aa: CASSSGLAGVLEQFF
v_call: TRBV7-9
d_call: TRBD2
j_call: TRBJ2-1
clone_size: .

cdr3_nt: TGTGCCAGCAGTTACCCGGGGGGGACTGAAGCTTTCTTT
cdr3_aa: CASSYPGGTEAFF
v_call: TRBV6-5
d_call: .
j_call: TRBJ1-1
clone_size: .

cdr3_nt: TGTGCCAGCAGCTCCACACGGGGAGAGACCCAGTACTTC
cdr3_aa: CASSSTRGETQYF
v_call: TRBV7-8
d_call: .
j_call: TRBJ2-5
clone_size: many

cdr3_nt: TGCAGTGCCGGGACCGACAGGGCGGCCGGGGAGCTGTTTTTT
cdr3_aa: CSAGTDRAAGELFF
v_call: TRBV20-1
d_call: TRBD1
j_call: TRBJ2-2
clone_size: medium-sized

cdr3_nt: TGTGCCAGCTCAAAGGGGAAAGAGACCCAGTACTTC
cdr3_aa: CASSKGKETQYF
v_call: TRBV18
d_call: .
j_call: TRBJ2-5
clone_size: many

cdr3_nt: TGTGCCAGTAGTATCGGAGCGCAGGCCGGCTATGGCTACACCTTC
cdr3_aa: CASSIGAQAGYGYTF
v_call: TRBV19
d_call: .
j_call: TRBJ1-2
clone_size: many

cdr3_nt: TGTGCCAGCAGCCGGACTAGCGGTCCCCAAGAGACCCAGTACTTC
cdr3_aa: CASSRTSGPQETQYF
v_call: TRBV7-9
d_call: TRBD2
j_call: TRBJ2-5
clone_size: many

cdr3_nt: TGTGCCAGCAGTGACCGGGGACATAGTCAAAATCAGCCCCAGCATTTT
cdr3_aa: CASSDRGHSQNQPQHF
v_call: TRBV2
d_call: .
j_call: TRBJ1-5
clone_size: many

cdr3_nt: TGTGCCAGCAGCGCTCGTCCCCGCGGGGAGCAGTACTTC
cdr3_aa: CASSARPRGEQYF
v_call: TRBV7-4
d_call: .
j_call: TRBJ2-7
clone_size: .

cdr3_nt: TGTGCCAGCACCCTGGGGGCTAGCGGGACCGAGCAGTACTTC
cdr3_aa: CASTLGASGTEQYF
v_call: TRBV27
d_call: TRBD2
j_call: TRBJ2-7
clone_size: large

cdr3_nt: TGTGCCAGCAGTTTAGGGGGGGTGCGCACAGATACGCAGTATTTT
cdr3_aa: CASSLGGVRTDTQYF
v_call: TRBV28
d_call: TRBD2
j_call: TRBJ2-3
clone_size: many

cdr3_nt: TGTGCCAGCAGTTTTTACGGGAGGGAAAAAGATACGCAGTATTTT
cdr3_aa: CASSFYGREKDTQYF
v_call: TRBV28
d_call: TRBD2
j_call: TRBJ2-3
clone_size: many

cdr3_nt: TGTGCCAGCAGCTTAAAATCTGGGACGGACACTGAAGCTTTCTTT
cdr3_aa: CASSLKSGTDTEAFF
v_call: TRBV7-8
d_call: .
j_call: TRBJ1-1
clone_size: many

cdr3_nt: TGCAGTGCTACTATTGGGGGTAGCAATCAGCCCCAGCATTTT
cdr3_aa: CSATIGGSNQPQHF
v_call: TRBV20-1
d_call: .
j_call: TRBJ1-5
clone_size: many

cdr3_nt: TGTGCCAGCAGTATTGGACAGACGAGCAATCAGCCCCAGCATTTT
cdr3_aa: CASSIGQTSNQPQHF
v_call: TRBV2
d_call: .
j_call: TRBJ1-5
clone_size: many

cdr3_nt: TGTGCCATCAGTGGTGTCGGGGGTACGCAGTATTTT
cdr3_aa: CAISGVGGTQYF
v_call: TRBV10-3
d_call: .
j_call: TRBJ2-3
clone_size: medium-sized

cdr3_nt: TGTGCCAGCAGCTTAGACGCGACTGGAAACACCATATATTTT
cdr3_aa: CASSLDATGNTIYF
v_call: TRBV7-8
d_call: .
j_call: TRBJ1-3
clone_size: medium-sized

cdr3_nt: TGTGCCAGCAGCTCCCGGGACAGGGCAGAAGATACGCAGTATTTT
cdr3_aa: CASSSRDRAEDTQYF
v_call: TRBV7-8
d_call: TRBD1
j_call: TRBJ2-3
clone_size: many

cdr3_nt: TGTGCCAGCAGCACCGGGACAGGGAGGCTCTCCTCTGGAAACACCATATATTTT
cdr3_aa: CASSTGTGRLSSGNTIYF
v_call: TRBV27
d_call: TRBD1
j_call: TRBJ1-3
clone_size: many

cdr3_nt: TGTGCCAGCAGTTCTCCGGGACAGGGGGTAGTTGAGCAGTTCTTC
cdr3_aa: CASSSPGQGVVEQFF
v_call: TRBV27
d_call: TRBD1
j_call: TRBJ2-1
clone_size: many

cdr3_nt: TGTGCCAGTACGCAGGCCTTCGGTGGGCAGTTGAATTCACCCCTCCACTTT
cdr3_aa: CASTQAFGGQLNSPLHF
v_call: TRBV19
d_call: .
j_call: TRBJ1-6
clone_size: many

cdr3_nt: TGTGCCAGCAGCTTAGGCAAGACAGCTCTAGCCAAAAACATTCAGTACTTC
cdr3_aa: CASSLGKTALAKNIQYF
v_call: TRBV7-6
d_call: .
j_call: TRBJ2-4
clone_size: many

cdr3_nt: TGTGCCAGCAGTGGGCTAGCGGGAGGGCCGAGCCCTGAGCAGTTCTTC
cdr3_aa: CASSGLAGGPSPEQFF
v_call: TRBV6-1
d_call: TRBD2
j_call: TRBJ2-1
clone_size: many

cdr3_nt: TGCAGTGCTAGATGGACAGAACAAGAGACCCAGTACTTC
cdr3_aa: CSARWTEQETQYF
v_call: TRBV20-1
d_call: .
j_call: TRBJ2-5
clone_size: many

cdr3_nt: TGTGCCAGCAGCCCTTTTTCCGGTAGCACAGATACGCAGTATTTT
cdr3_aa: CASSPFSGSTDTQYF
v_call: TRBV7-9
d_call: .
j_call: TRBJ2-3
clone_size: few

cdr3_nt: TGTGCCAGCAGCCAAGCCAGCGGGAGCTACAATGAGCAGTTCTTC
cdr3_aa: CASSQASGSYNEQFF
v_call: TRBV3-1
d_call: TRBD2
j_call: TRBJ2-1
clone_size: many

cdr3_nt: TGCAGTGCTAGAGAGGTCGGGCACCAAGCTTTCTTT
cdr3_aa: CSAREVGHQAFF
v_call: TRBV20-1
d_call: .
j_call: TRBJ1-1
clone_size: .